This T cell receptor beta chain was retrieved from a study of T cell responses to AZD1222 COVID-19 vaccine. Study-wide results and limits: Targets within unmutated variant regions were reportedly found for nearly half of spike-specific TCRs. It was only after the peak T cell response that any repertoires were sampled.

In its sample, this clone was seen once. The antigen is unknown. The CDR3 length is 15 residues. J gave up 0 bases and V 4 bases, and 2 bases lay outside the gene matches. Germline values: CDR1 ENHRY, CDR2 SYGVKD. Generated by immunoSEQ multiplex PCR, the TCRdb table keeps only in-frame clones and is missing some. Found here are approximately 100,000 clones, over 75% of them singletons; the top ten hold roughly 4.4%. The clonotype comes from an adult who received the AZD1222 COVID-19 vaccine. V gene TRBV10-3 combines with J gene TRBJ1-2; TRBD1 matches at 10 bases. Source: peripheral blood, taken 28 days after the second AZD1222 dose. The CDR3 protein is CAISGTGGANYGYTF. The CDR3 coding sequence is TGTGCCATCAGTGGGACAGGGGGTGCTAACTATGGCTACACCTTC.